This T cell receptor beta chain stems from a study of cytomegalovirus exposure and HLA in healthy donors. About this clone itself: Its specificity is not known.

Both 60 Vbeta primers and 13 Jbeta primers went into the PCR. Using immunoSEQ multiplex PCR, the repertoire was profiled, and TCRdb retains in-frame clones only, with some absent. There are some 100,000 clones in the sample; under 80% occur only once, and roughly 8.2% lies in the top ten. The CDR3 sequence is 15 residues long. V shed 0 bases, J shed 5 bases, and the junction held 1 base outside the gene matches. Germline loops: CDR1 SGHAT, CDR2 FQNNGV. Study outcomes and limitations: An assumption of roughly uniform sequencing depth across donors underlay the presence/absence analyses. The analysis excluded some indistinguishable V segments, including TRBV6-2 and TRBV6-3. The study recorded 150 to 200 TCR beta chains that were cytomegalovirus-associated.

The chain couples TRBV11-2 to TRBJ2-5; 12 nucleotides agree with TRBD2. The receptor was derived from a woman between 45 and 60 years old in good health and CMV-seropositive. Sequenced input: PBMCs. The CDR3 DNA is TGTGCCAGCAGCTTAGATGGGACTAGCGGGGAGACCCAGTACTTC. It specifies CASSLDGTSGETQYF.